These T cell receptor beta chains were read from a single sample in a study of CD8 T cells in ankylosing spondylitis. TCRdb reprocessed the 5' RACE reads with MiXCR, giving one entry per CDR3 protein. Of 350,000 to 450,000 distinct CDR3 sequences in the sample, 26% were seen once. Material: blood, either unsorted or a sorted T cell fraction (not recorded which). All receptors come from a male donor with ankylosing spondylitis. Both conserved end residues are part of each CDR3. The order of the fields is V gene, J gene, clone size, D gene, CDR3 DNA, CDR3 protein. The D gene is left open where the match is weak. Clone size appears in some rows only: once, few, many, or a class for an expanded clone.

>TRBV20-1|TRBJ2-1|once|NA
TGCAGTGCCAAGGCCCGGGGTAGCGGATACAATGAGCAGTTCTTC
CSAKARGSGYNEQFF
>TRBV19|TRBJ2-7|NA|NA
TGTGCCAGTAGTACCCCGGGACAAACATACGAGCAGTACTTC
CASSTPGQTYEQYF
>TRBV7-9|TRBJ1-4|few|NA
TGTGCCAGCAGCCCCGGTGCCAGTGCAACTAATGAAAAACTGTTTTTT
CASSPGASATNEKLFF
>TRBV3-1|TRBJ2-7|NA|NA
TGTGCCAGCAGCCAAGGGGTAGGGTACGAGCAGTACTTC
CASSQGVGYEQYF
>TRBV20-1|TRBJ2-7|NA|TRBD2
TGCAGTGCTAGAGATGTGGGACTAGCGGGACCGTACGAGCAGTACTTC
CSARDVGLAGPYEQYF
>TRBV29-1|TRBJ2-3|NA|TRBD1
TGCAGCGCCGGGACAGGCTCGTACACAGATACGCAGTATTTT
CSAGTGSYTDTQYF
>TRBV5-1|TRBJ2-1|few|NA
TGCGCCAGCAGCCCGACCTCTAGAATCAATGAGCAGTTCTTC
CASSPTSRINEQFF
>TRBV29-1|TRBJ1-3|NA|NA
TGCAGCGTTGAAGGACAGGTCCCCGGAAACACCATATATTTT
CSVEGQVPGNTIYF
>TRBV29-1|TRBJ1-1|few|TRBD1
TGCAGCGCATCGACAGGGGGCGACACTGAAGCTTTCTTT
CSASTGGDTEAFF
>TRBV5-6|TRBJ1-2|many|NA
TGTGCCAGCAGCTTGCGCGACTATGGCTACACCTTC
CASSLRDYGYTF
>TRBV9|TRBJ1-5|NA|NA
TGTGCCAGCAGCGCGGGGACGCCTTATAGCAATCAGCCCCAGCATTTT
CASSAGTPYSNQPQHF
>TRBV29-1|TRBJ2-1|NA|TRBD1
TGCAGCGTTGCACAGGGGACAGGGGGTGGGGAGCAGTTCTTC
CSVAQGTGGGEQFF
>TRBV14|TRBJ1-2|NA|NA
TGTGCCAGCAGCCAAGATAACAGCGGTGGCTACACCTTC
CASSQDNSGGYTF
>TRBV12-3/TRBV12-4|TRBJ1-1|few|TRBD1
TGTGCCAGCAGAACCCTCACAGGGGACACTGAAGCTTTCTTT
CASRTLTGDTEAFF
>TRBV7-2|TRBJ2-2|few|TRBD1
TGTGCCAGCAGCTTCGACAGGGAAGTCAGGGAGCTGTTTTTT
CASSFDREVRELFF
>TRBV15|TRBJ2-2|NA|NA
TGTGCCACCAGCAGAGATATGAACACCGGGGAGCTGTTTTTT
CATSRDMNTGELFF